The following is a T cell receptor (beta chain) sequence with its context. The target of this receptor is not known. Base qualities are not at hand, and no much larger clone is one base apart. Genomic DNA was extracted from sorted cells for sequencing of the TCRbeta CDR3 region. TCRbeta CDR3 regions were sequenced using the immunoSEQ Assay. TCRdb took over this immuneACCESS table, retaining in-frame rearrangements with V and J assigned. Such tables are incomplete; in checked studies, under half of the missing clones stem from an unresolved V gene, and the remainder is unexplained. The sample table contains about 88,000 clones; only one count was recorded for more than 80% of them. The ten top clones hold roughly 0.22% of the sample. The entry originates in a study of OX40 agonist ivuxolimab in advanced cancers. Turning to the overall study: The costimulatory receptor OX40 (CD134) was targeted by ivuxolimab, a fully human IgG2 agonistic monoclonal antibody. Intravenous ivuxolimab was administered to patients every 2 weeks at six dose levels: 0.01, 0.1, 0.3, 1.5, 3 and 10 mg/kg. Among the roughly 50 dose-escalation patients, some 19 had hepatocellular carcinoma, 15 or so melanoma, 9 renal cell carcinoma and 9 head and neck cancer. In the dose-escalation cohort, around four fifths of patients were male, and the mean age was 60 years with a range of about 20 to 80. Patients were allowed to have had prior anti-PD-1, anti-PD-L1 or anti-CTLA-4 therapy, and 40% of the dose-escalation patients had been treated with checkpoint inhibitors. Partial responses were achieved by three dose-escalation patients, of whom one had hepatocellular carcinoma and two had cutaneous melanoma. The purpose of peripheral TCRbeta sequencing was to test whether ivuxolimab changed TCR sequence diversity and led to clonal T-cell expansion. The monotherapy dose-escalation portion (N of about 50 patients) of the phase I ivuxolimab trial is reported in the paper.

Here is what the overall study found, with its caveats: After ivuxolimab, more expanded clones were found on average in CD8+ T cells than in CD4+ T cells. Antigen specificity was not determined for the clonally expanded peripheral T cells. In the 0.1-3.0 mg/kg groups, partial responders were among the patients with the lowest normalized peripheral clonal expansion, particularly in CD8+ T cells. At doses of 0.1 to 3.0 mg/kg, clonal expansion of both CD4+ and CD8+ blood T cells was observed from baseline to week 6. Low levels of normalized T-cell clonal expansion were also seen in some patients who did not respond.

Patients with autoimmune disease history or receiving systemic immunosuppression were excluded from the trial. Peripheral blood for TCR sequencing was drawn from every dose cohort at baseline, at cycle 4 day 1 and at cycle 7 day 1. The samples were drawn from a first-in-human, open-label, multicenter phase I dose-escalation trial of ivuxolimab. Adults with locally advanced or metastatic head and neck squamous cell, hepatocellular, melanoma or renal cell carcinoma were enrolled in the trial. Before TCR sequencing, CD4+ T cells and CD8+ T cells from peripheral blood were sorted into separate populations. V loses 3 bases, J loses 1 base, and the germline ends lie 6 bases apart. According to the germline V gene (reference sequence), CDR1 reads LNHDA and CDR2 reads SQIVND. Including the terminal cysteine and phenylalanine, the CDR3 comprises 13 residues. Just CDR3 DNA is preserved here, 39 bases in frame from base 1.

Here the sequenced sample was CD4+ or CD8+ T cells sorted from blood, taken in a trial of the OX40 agonist ivuxolimab. The receptor was isolated from an adult with an advanced solid tumor such as melanoma, head and neck, liver or kidney cancer. The chain couples TRBV19 to TRBJ1-1; no D gene is confidently identified. In nucleotides, the sequence is TGTGCCAGTAGTATGGAGTGGAACACTGAAGCTTTCTTT. The encoded protein is CASSMEWNTEAFF.